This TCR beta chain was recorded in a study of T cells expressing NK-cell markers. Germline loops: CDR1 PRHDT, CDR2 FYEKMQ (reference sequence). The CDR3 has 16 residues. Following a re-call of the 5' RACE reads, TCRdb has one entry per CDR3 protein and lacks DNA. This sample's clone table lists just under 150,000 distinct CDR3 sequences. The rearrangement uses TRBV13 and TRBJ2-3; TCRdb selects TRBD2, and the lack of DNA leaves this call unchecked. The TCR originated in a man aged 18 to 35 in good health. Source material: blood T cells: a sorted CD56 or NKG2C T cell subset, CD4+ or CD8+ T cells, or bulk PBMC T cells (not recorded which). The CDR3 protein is CASSSLAGGPKDTQYF.